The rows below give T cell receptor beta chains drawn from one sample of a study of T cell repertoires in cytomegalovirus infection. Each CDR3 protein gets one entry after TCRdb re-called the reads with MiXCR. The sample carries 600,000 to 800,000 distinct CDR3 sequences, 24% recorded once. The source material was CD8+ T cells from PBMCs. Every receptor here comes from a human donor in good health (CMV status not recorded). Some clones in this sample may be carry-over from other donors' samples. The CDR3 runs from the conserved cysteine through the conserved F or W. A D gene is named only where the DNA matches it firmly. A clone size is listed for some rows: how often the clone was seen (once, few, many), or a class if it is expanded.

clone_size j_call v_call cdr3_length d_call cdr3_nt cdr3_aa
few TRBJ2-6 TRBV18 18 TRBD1 TGTGCCAGCTCACGCGAATACAGGGGATGGTCTGGGGCCAACGTCCTGACTTTC CASSREYRGWSGANVLTF
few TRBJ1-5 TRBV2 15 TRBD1 TGTGCCAGCAGTGGGGACAGGGGAGGCAATCAGCCCCAGCATTTT CASSGDRGGNQPQHF
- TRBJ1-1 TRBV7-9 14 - TGTGCCAGCAGCGCCCCGAGGAGCGGCACTGAAGCTTTCTTT CASSAPRSGTEAFF
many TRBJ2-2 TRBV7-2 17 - TGTGCCAGCAGCTTAAAGTCGGGGGGCCCGAACACCGGGGAGCTGTTTTTT CASSLKSGGPNTGELFF
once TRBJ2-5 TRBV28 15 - TGTGCCAGCAGTTTATCCAGGACAAGACAAGAGACCCAGTACTTC CASSLSRTRQETQYF
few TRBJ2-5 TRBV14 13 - TGTGCCAGCAGTCAACAAGTCTTGGAGACCCAGTACTTC CASSQQVLETQYF
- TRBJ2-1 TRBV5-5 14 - TGTGCCAGCAGCCCCCCCCGGACTAACAATGAGCAGTTCTTC CASSPPRTNNEQFF
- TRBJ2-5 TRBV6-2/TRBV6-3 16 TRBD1 TGTGCCAGCAGCTACCTTGCGACAGGGTGGTATGAGACCCAGTACTTC CASSYLATGWYETQYF
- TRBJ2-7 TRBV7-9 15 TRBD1 TGTGCCAGCAGCTTAGTAGGGGGCGCCTTATACGAGCAGTACTTC CASSLVGGALYEQYF
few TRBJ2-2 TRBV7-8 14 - TGTGCCAGCAGCTACGGGACTTCCACCGGGGAGCTGTTTTTT CASSYGTSTGELFF
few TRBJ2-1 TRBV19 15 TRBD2 TGTGCCAGCAATCTCGGGGGGGAGGGTTACAATGAGCAGTTCTTC CASNLGGEGYNEQFF
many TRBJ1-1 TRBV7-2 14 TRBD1 TGTGCCAGCAGTCTCTGGGACAGGGGTGGTGAAGCTTTCTTT CASSLWDRGGEAFF
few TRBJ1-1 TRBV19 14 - TGTGCCAGTAGTATAGGGGGGCTCGACACTGAAGCTTTCTTT CASSIGGLDTEAFF
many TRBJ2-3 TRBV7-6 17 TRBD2 TGTGCCAGCAGCTTAAAGCGGGGGGGCCTGAGCACAGATACGCAGTATTTT CASSLKRGGLSTDTQYF
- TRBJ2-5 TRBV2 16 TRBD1 TGTGCCAGCAGTGAAGCGCCTGGGGACAGTCAAGAGACCCAGTACTTC CASSEAPGDSQETQYF
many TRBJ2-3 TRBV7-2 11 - TGTGCCAGCAGCTTTTCAGATACGCAGTATTTT CASSFSDTQYF
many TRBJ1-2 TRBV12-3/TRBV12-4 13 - TGTGCCAGCAGTTTGATCCCCGGGAATGGCTACACCTTC CASSLIPGNGYTF
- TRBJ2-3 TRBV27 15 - TGTGCCAGCAGTCCCGCCGGGCCCGTAACATACTCGCAGTATTTT CASSPAGPVTYSQYF
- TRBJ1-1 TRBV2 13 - TGTGCCATCAGCGCGGGTTACAAGGCTGAAGCTTTCTTT CAISAGYKAEAFF
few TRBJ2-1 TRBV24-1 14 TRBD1 TGTGCCACCAGTCCGGGACAGTGGCACAATGAGCAGTTCTTC CATSPGQWHNEQFF
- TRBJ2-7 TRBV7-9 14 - TGTGCCAGCAGCACTGACCAGGGATCCTACGAGCAGTACTTC CASSTDQGSYEQYF
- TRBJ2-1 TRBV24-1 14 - TGTGCCACCAGTGAGCCTTGGGGGGCCTCTGAGCAGTTCTTC CATSEPWGASEQFF
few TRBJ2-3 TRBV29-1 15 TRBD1 TGCAGCGTGTGGACAGGGAGTGACCGCACAGATACGCAGTATTTT CSVWTGSDRTDTQYF
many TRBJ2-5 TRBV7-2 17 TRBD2 TGTGCCAGCAGCTTAGAGGCAGGCCTAGCGGGGTCAGAGACCCAGTACTTC CASSLEAGLAGSETQYF
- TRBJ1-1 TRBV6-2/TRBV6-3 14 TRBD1 TGTGCCAGCAGTTACGTTGGACAGGGGACTGAAGCTTTCTTT CASSYVGQGTEAFF
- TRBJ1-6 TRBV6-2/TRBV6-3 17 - TGTGCCAGCAGTCCCGGGACCGCGAGCTCCTATAATTCACCCCTCCACTTT CASSPGTASSYNSPLHF
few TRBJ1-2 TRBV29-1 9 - TGCAGCGTTGGGGGGGAGGGGACCTTC CSVGGEGTF
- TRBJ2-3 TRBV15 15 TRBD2 TGTGCCACCAGCAGGAGCGGGGGGGCGGCAGATACGCAGTATTTT CATSRSGGAADTQYF
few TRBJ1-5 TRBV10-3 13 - TGTGCCATCAGTGAGTACAGGAATCAGCCCCAGCATTTT CAISEYRNQPQHF
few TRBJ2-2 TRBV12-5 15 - TGTGCTAGTGGTTCCCCCGACAGGTTCGGAGGGGAGCTGTTTTTT CASGSPDRFGGELFF
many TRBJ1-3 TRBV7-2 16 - TGTGCCAGCAGCCCGGTACCGGGACCCTCTGGAAACACCATATATTTT CASSPVPGPSGNTIYF
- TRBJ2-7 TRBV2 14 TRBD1 TGTGCCAGCAGTGGGCGAGACAGGGTAGACGAGCAGTACTTC CASSGRDRVDEQYF
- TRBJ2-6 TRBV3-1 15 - TGTGCCAGCAGCCAAGATCAAGGGTTTCTTGACGTCCTGACTTTC CASSQDQGFLDVLTF
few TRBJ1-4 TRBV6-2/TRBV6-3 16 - TGTGCCAGCAGAGCACCCCAAGGGGGGTTCGGAGAAAAACTGTTTTTT CASRAPQGGFGEKLFF
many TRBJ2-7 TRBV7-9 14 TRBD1 TGTGCCAGCAGCTTAGAAGGGACAGGGTTCGCGCAGTACTTC CASSLEGTGFAQYF
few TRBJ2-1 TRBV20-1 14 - TGCAGTGCCTCTAGGGGGGGGGTTTGGGATGAGCAGTTCTTC CSASRGGVWDEQFF
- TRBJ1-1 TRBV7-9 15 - TGTGCCAGCAGCTTTCCGGGGTCCCTGAACACTGAAGCTTTCTTT CASSFPGSLNTEAFF